Following are 24 T cell receptor beta chains from one sample sequenced in a study of blood T cell repertoires in COVID-19. Only in-frame clones appear in the TCRdb table, and some are missing; sequencing was by immunoSEQ multiplex PCR. The sample yields about 22,000 clones, 70% to 90% seen once. What was sequenced was peripheral blood. The receptors shown here come from a human donor with active COVID-19. The donor label of this sample is uncertain.

The rearrangement uses TRBV7-5 and TRBJ2-2; TRBD1 is the table's D call and was not checked against the DNA. TRBV7-5 is marked as a pseudogene. This CDR3 comprises 15 residues. In DNA form, the CDR3 reads TGTGCCAGAAGCTTAGAACAGTTTCCCACCGGGGAGCTGTTTTTT. Its protein product is CARSLEQFPTGELFF.

V and J are TRBV28 and TRBJ1-2; 11 bases match TRBD1. CDR1 and CDR2 from the germline V gene are MDHEN and SYDVKM. The V gene end was trimmed by 6 bases and the J gene end by 7 bases; junction bases not matched to a gene: 13. The CDR3 extends over 16 amino acids. Here the CDR3 DNA reads TGTGCCAGCAGACTGGGACAGGGGGAAAAGAGGAGTGGCTACACCTTC. Translating it yields CASRLGQGEKRSGYTF.

The V call is TRBV5-4, the J call TRBJ2-2, with D possibly matching TRBD2 (5 bases). The germline CDR1 and CDR2 sequences are SGHNT and YYREEE (reference sequence). Trimming took 5 bases from V and 13 from J, leaving 15 bases between them. The CDR3 contains 12 residues. This CDR3 is CASSPDRGGLFF. The CDR3 DNA is TGTGCCAGCAGTCCTGACCGGGGTGGGCTGTTTTTT.

This chain links TRBV19 with TRBJ1-1; TRBD1 agrees at 9 bases. This CDR3 region has 16 residues. V gave up 4 bases and J gave up 4 bases; unmatched junction bases: 10. Looked up from germline, CDR1 is LNHDA and CDR2 is SQIVND (reference sequence). CDR3 nucleotides: TGTGCCAGTAGTACAACAGGGGGCGGCTGGAGCACTGAAGCTTTCTTT. It specifies CASSTTGGGWSTEAFF.

V is TRBV18 and J is TRBJ2-4; tentatively, D is TRBD2 (5 bases). The germline gives CDR1 KGHSH, CDR2 LQKENI. CDR3 length: 15 residues. With 2 bases removed from V and 2 bases from J, the gap between germline ends came to 10 bases. CDR3 in amino acids: CASSPGETSKNIQYF. The CDR3 DNA is TGTGCCAGCTCACCAGGGGAGACGTCCAAAAACATTCAGTACTTC.

The gene calls are TRBV10-1 and TRBJ2-3; 9 positions agree with TRBD1. Germline lookup yields CDR1 WNHNN and CDR2 SYGVQD (reference sequence). The ends lost 6 bases at V and 1 base at J; junction bases unmatched: 5. The length of the CDR3 is 15 residues. CDR3 sequence reads: CASSADRGGTDTQYF. CDR3 in DNA: TGCGCCAGCAGCGCGGACAGGGGCGGCACAGATACGCAGTATTTT.

The table lists this clone with a count of one. The CDR3 spells CATSRPTGGAYEQYF. The CDR3 DNA reads TGTGCCACCAGCAGACCGACTGGGGGGGCCTACGAGCAGTACTTC. The chain employs TRBV15 and TRBJ2-7; the match to TRBD2 covers 7 bases. The junction had 6 bases not matched to a gene; V was cut back by 2 bases and J by 2 bases. CDR1 LNHNV and CDR2 YYDKDF come from the germline V gene (reference sequence). This CDR3 comprises 15 residues.

This chain connects TRBV10-3 to TRBJ1-2, with 7 nucleotides matching TRBD1. The CDR3 runs to 15 residues. After removal of 2 bases from V and 2 bases from J, the junction contained 5 bases not matched to a gene. The germline CDR1 and CDR2 sequences are ENHRY and SYGVKD. In DNA form, the CDR3 reads TGTGCCATCAGTGAGCCGGGACAGTTGAACTATGGCTACACCTTC. Translated, it gives CAISEPGQLNYGYTF.

This chain joins TRBV7-9 and TRBJ2-7; 7 bases are a match to TRBD2. The CDR3 is 17 amino acids. From germline, CDR1 is SEHNR and CDR2 FQNEAQ (reference sequence). The trim removed 2 bases at V and 6 bases at J, leaving 16 bases unmatched. CDR3 coding DNA: TGTGCCAGCAGCTTATTCCTAGCGGTTGGAGGTGGTTCCGAGCAGTACTTC. Its translation is CASSLFLAVGGGSEQYF. The full variable domain, with the rest looked up from reference TRBV7-9 and TRBJ2-7, is DTGVSQNPRHKITKRGQNVTFRCDPISEHNRLYWYRQTLGQGPEFLTYFQNEAQLEKSRLLSDRFSAERPKGSFSTLEIQRTEQGDSAMYLCASSLFLAVGGGSEQYFGPGTRLTVT.

V and J are TRBV19 and TRBJ1-2; 9 positions match TRBD1. V gave up 4 bases and J gave up 7 bases; unmatched junction bases: 13. This CDR3 has 16 residues. Germline loops: CDR1 LNHDA, CDR2 SQIVND (reference sequence). CDR3 nucleotides: TGTGCCAGTAGTACCGGGACAGGGTTGTTACTGGGTGGCTACACCTTC. Translating it yields CASSTGTGLLLGGYTF.

CDR3 sequence (DNA): TGCACCAGCAGCCAAGAGGCCCGCCAGGGTGAAAACGAGCAGTACTTC. This encodes CTSSQEARQGENEQYF. This chain connects TRBV1 to TRBJ2-7; whether TRBD1, the table's D call, matches the DNA was not checked. TRBV1 is a pseudogene segment. CDR3 length: 16 amino acids.

The V call is TRBV11-2, the J call TRBJ1-2, with D uncertain. Germline V CDR1 and CDR2: SGHAT, FQNNGV. V gave up 3 bases and J gave up 4 bases, with 9 bases separating them. CDR3 length: 13 residues. The CDR3: CASSFVSGYGYTF. In DNA, the CDR3 is TGTGCCAGCAGCTTCGTAAGCGGCTATGGCTACACCTTC.

This clone was found a few times. This rearrangement joins TRBV2 to TRBJ1-2, with 7 bases identical to TRBD1. CDR3 size: 14 residues. From germline, CDR1 is SNHLY and CDR2 FYNNEI. The V and J ends lost 2 bases and 5 bases, in that order; junction bases with no gene match: 5. CDR3 coding DNA: TGTGCCAGCAGTGAACCGACAGGGTTGTATGGCTACACCTTC. Protein sequence: CASSEPTGLYGYTF.

The genes are TRBV4-1 and TRBJ2-4; no definite D call. CDR1 is MGHRA and CDR2 is YSYEKL in the germline V gene. This CDR3 comprises 15 residues. The V end was cut by 1 base, the J end by 1 base, with 8 bases between. CDR3 DNA sequence: TGCGCCAGCAGCCAAGGACTCGAGGCCAAAAACATTCAGTACTTC. It encodes CASSQGLEAKNIQYF.

The chain joins TRBV11-2 to TRBJ2-1; TRBD2 agrees at 9 bases. The CDR3 is 14 residues long. With 1 base clipped from V and 6 bases from J, the junction kept 1 base outside the gene matches. Germline values: CDR1 SGHAT, CDR2 FQNNGV. The CDR3 protein is CASSLASGINEQFF. CDR3 DNA sequence: TGTGCCAGCAGCTTAGCTAGCGGGATCAATGAGCAGTTCTTC.

The chain combines TRBV15 with TRBJ1-3, with 9 bases fitting TRBD1. CDR3 length: 15 residues. The trim removed 3 bases at V and 3 bases at J, leaving 3 bases unmatched. Germline V gene data show CDR1 as LNHNV and CDR2 as YYDKDF (reference sequence). Here the CDR3 DNA reads TGTGCCACCAGCAGGGACAGGGGAATTGGAAACACCATATATTTT. Translating it yields CATSRDRGIGNTIYF. Supplemented by reference TRBV15 and TRBJ1-3, the full variable domain reads DAMVIQNPRYQVTQFGKPVTLSCSQTLNHNVMYWYQQKSSQAPKLLFHYYDKDFNNEADTPDNFQSRRPNTSFCFLDIRSPGLGDTAMYLCATSRDRGIGNTIYFGEGSWLTVV.

The CDR3 sequence is CASSIPGLGLDEQYF. In nucleotides, the CDR3 is TGTGCCAGTAGTATACCGGGACTAGGTCTTGACGAGCAGTACTTC. The chain joins TRBV19 to TRBJ2-7, with 8 nucleotides matching TRBD2. Germline CDR1 and CDR2: LNHDA and SQIVND (reference sequence). Unmatched junction bases numbered 8, after V lost 2 bases and J lost 5 bases. The CDR3 length is 15 residues.

The rearrangement links TRBV19 to TRBJ2-2; D might be TRBD1 (6 bases). There are 16 residues in the CDR3. The germline gives CDR1 LNHDA, CDR2 SQIVND (reference sequence). Trimming shortened V by 5 bases and J by 4 bases, and 17 bases separated the two germline ends. The chain's CDR3 is CASSLGAGYTTGELFF. The CDR3 DNA follows: TGTGCCAGTAGTCTGGGGGCAGGGTACACCACCGGGGAGCTGTTTTTT.

This clone was seen a single time. The V call is TRBV19, the J call TRBJ1-5; 10 positions match TRBD1. Germline-derived CDR1 and CDR2 are LNHDA and SQIVND (reference sequence). Losses at the gene ends were 1 base for V and 0 bases for J; bases not matched to a gene: 3. The CDR3 loop spans 17 amino acids. The CDR3 region has the DNA TGTGCCAGTAGTATAGGGACAGGGGGTTATAGCAATCAGCCCCAGCATTTT. Its protein product is CASSIGTGGYSNQPQHF.

This clone was seen only once. The J gene is TRBJ2-5, the V gene TRBV5-6; tentative D call: TRBD1 (6 bases). The V and J ends lost 1 base and 5 bases respectively, with 12 bases between them. The CDR3 sequence is 14 residues long. The V gene's germline CDR1 is SGHDT and CDR2 YYEEEE. CDR3 sequence reads: CASSLSGTLETQYF. CDR3 DNA sequence: TGTGCCAGCAGCTTGTCCGGGACATTGGAGACCCAGTACTTC.

The rearrangement joins TRBV19 to TRBJ2-7, with a possible D match to TRBD1 (6 bases). Trimming stripped 6 bases from V and 0 bases from J, with 15 bases between. The CDR3 runs to 15 residues. From germline, CDR1 is LNHDA and CDR2 SQIVND (reference sequence). Here the CDR3 reads CASSSLGQTSYEQYF. CDR3 DNA: TGTGCCAGTAGCAGTCTCGGACAGACCTCCTACGAGCAGTACTTC.

This clone was counted once. V and J are TRBV7-9 and TRBJ2-3; possible D gene TRBD2, 6 bases. This CDR3 spans 15 amino acids. Germline V gene data show CDR1 as SEHNR and CDR2 as FQNEAQ (reference sequence). Deletions cut 5 bases from V and 6 bases from J, with 18 bases between. CDR3 in DNA: TGTGCCAGCAGCCCTCGGGACTTCCGACCGGATACGCAGTATTTT. It encodes CASSPRDFRPDTQYF.

The rearrangement uses TRBV18 and TRBJ2-1, with a weak D call TRBD2 (7 bases). V lost 4 bases, J lost 4 bases, and 26 bases lay in between. The CDR3 totals 19 residues. Germline V lookup: CDR1 KGHSH, CDR2 LQKENI. The CDR3 protein is CASSQSSISGGPFYNEQFF. The CDR3 coding sequence is TGTGCCAGCTCACAAAGCTCAATATCCGGGGGGCCGTTTTACAATGAGCAGTTCTTC.

V and J are TRBV25-1 and TRBJ1-5; D call uncertain. The CDR3 is 15 amino acids. V was clipped by 6 bases and J by 3 bases, with 15 bases between them. CDR1 is MGHDK and CDR2 is SYGVNS in the germline V gene. CDR3 nucleotide sequence: TGTGCCAGCAGCGATGACGGAGGCTCCAATCAGCCCCAGCATTTT. Translation: CASSDDGGSNQPQHF.